Sequencing of this T cell receptor beta chain was carried out in a study of tumor-infiltrating lymphocytes in primary liver carcinoma. Germline-derived CDR1 and CDR2 are LGHNA and YNFKEQ. This CDR3 spans 16 amino acids. Both blood RNA, taken from unsorted whole blood, and germline DNA were extracted. Roughly 4 milliliters of peripheral blood were drawn preoperatively. Researchers generated TCR beta cDNA from about 500 ng of total RNA, relying on a constant-region primer. Generation of the TCR beta libraries relied on three nested multiplex PCR rounds using slightly modified ARM-PCR. Both of the initial two PCR rounds ran for around 9 cycles and employed TRBV1-TRBV30 forward primers alongside a C-beta reverse primer. MiXCR, run by TCRdb on the multiplex PCR reads, gives a single entry per CDR3 protein. The sample yields 300,000 to 400,000 distinct CDR3 sequences, around three fifths seen once. Remarks on this clonotype: One base away lies a much larger clone, so this may be a sequencing read error.

The sequencing sample was made of peripheral blood. The TCR comes from a man aged 35 to 55 with primary liver carcinoma and hepatitis B virus infection. The genes are TRBV4-2 and TRBJ2-7; TRBD2 matches 10 bases. CDR3 loop: CASCQVGLAGAPEQYF. The DNA for the CDR3 is TGTGCCAGCTGCCAAGTAGGCCTAGCGGGAGCCCCCGAGCAGTACTTC.